The 9 T cell receptor beta chains reported below all come from one sample, sequenced in a study of T cell responses to AZD1222 COVID-19 vaccine. Repertoires were generated with immunoSEQ multiplex PCR, while TCRdb's copy carries only in-frame clones and drops some. The data show 150,000 to 200,000 clones, with around nine tenths seen just once and roughly 11% held by the top ten. Sequenced material: peripheral blood, taken 28 days after the second AZD1222 dose. Receptor source: an adult who received the AZD1222 COVID-19 vaccine.

The V and J genes are TRBV19 and TRBJ2-5, with D possibly being TRBD1 (6 bases). Germline lookup yields CDR1 LNHDA and CDR2 SQIVND (reference sequence). The CDR3 has 13 residues. The V gene lost 3 bases and the J gene lost 3 bases, with 8 bases spanning the gap. The CDR3 bases are TGTGCCAGTAGTATGAACAGGGAAGAGACCCAGTACTTC. This encodes CASSMNREETQYF.

J is TRBJ1-4 and V is TRBV7-3; TRBD1 is a possible D gene (6 bases). The CDR3 extends over 15 amino acids. V was cut by 10 bases and J by 8 bases, with 23 bases left in between. From germline, CDR1 is SGHTA and CDR2 FQGTGA. The CDR3 region is CATRHFRQGKEKLFF. CDR3 coding DNA: TGTGCCACTCGTCACTTTCGGCAGGGGAAGGAAAAACTGTTTTTT.

The chain recombines TRBV12-5 with TRBJ2-1; the D gene is possibly TRBD1 (7 bases). From germline, CDR1 is LGHNT and CDR2 FRNRAP. V was shortened by 5 bases and J by 10 bases, with 21 bases between the two germline ends. The CDR3 is 15 residues long. The CDR3 loop reads CASGRGSTGAWEQFF. As DNA, the CDR3 is TGTGCTAGTGGTCGGGGGTCAACAGGGGCATGGGAGCAGTTCTTC.

In this sample, this clone turned up many times. V usage is TRBV7-9 and J usage is TRBJ2-1; D might be TRBD2 (7 bases). The CDR3 is 15 residues long. Germline assignment: CDR1 SEHNR and CDR2 FQNEAQ (reference sequence). Between the trimmed V and J ends, which lost 1 base and 5 bases, there was a span of 12 bases. CDR3 in DNA: TGTGCCAGCAGCTTAGTGGGGGGGCGGCACAATGAGCAGTTCTTC. Translated: CASSLVGGRHNEQFF.

The chain combines TRBV18 with TRBJ2-7, with a possible D match to TRBD1 (5 bases). This CDR3 contains 15 residues. Germline V gene sequence: CDR1 KGHSH, CDR2 LQKENI. V gave up 5 bases and J gave up 0 bases, with 14 bases separating them. The CDR3 sequence is CASSGLTDSSYEQYF. The CDR3, as DNA: TGTGCCAGCTCAGGGTTGACAGATAGCTCCTACGAGCAGTACTTC.

This CDR3 reads CASSLEAGASTDTQYF. DNA for the CDR3: TGTGCCAGCAGCTTGGAGGCGGGGGCCTCCACAGATACGCAGTATTTT. The chain links TRBV5-5 to TRBJ2-3, with D possibly matching TRBD2 (7 bases). The germline V gene encodes CDR1 SGHKS and CDR2 YYEKEE (reference sequence). CDR3 length: 16 residues. Between the trimmed V and J ends, which lost 0 bases and 2 bases, there was a span of 13 bases.

This clone was seen once. J is TRBJ1-1 and V is TRBV7-9; TRBD1 aligns across 7 bases. Germline CDR1 is SEHNR and CDR2 is FQNEAQ (reference sequence). Trimming at V came to 3 bases and at J to 7 bases, leaving 5 bases not matched to a gene. CDR3 length: 13 residues. The CDR3 bases are TGTGCCAGCAGCTTCGGAGGGGGCAGTGAAGCTTTCTTT. Translating gives CASSFGGGSEAFF.

The chain employs TRBV29-1 and TRBJ1-2; 7 nucleotides match TRBD1. With V trimmed by 7 bases and J by 8 bases, 7 bases remained unmatched. Germline-derived CDR1 and CDR2 are SQVTM and ANQGSEA. This CDR3 comprises 11 residues. CDR3 protein: CSAGGAEGYTF. CDR3 DNA: TGCAGCGCAGGGGGGGCTGAGGGCTACACCTTC.

V and J are TRBV6-6 and TRBJ2-2; tentative D call: TRBD2 (6 bases). The CDR3 totals 14 residues. Trimming pared 4 bases from V and 3 bases from J, leaving 9 bases between. Germline CDR1 MNHNY, CDR2 SVGAGI (reference sequence). The CDR3 DNA reads TGTGCCAGCAGTTCATGGGGGGACACCGGGGAGCTGTTTTTT. This encodes CASSSWGDTGELFF.